This T cell receptor (beta chain) was recorded in a study of shared clonotypes between healthy human individuals. The study's findings and limits: Rarefaction analysis demonstrated incomplete sorted-subset sequencing notwithstanding large depth. In a handful of donors, about 5% of naive CD4 clonotypes appeared in common.

Germline V gene data show CDR1 as MDHEN and CDR2 as SYDVKM. This CDR3 contains 14 residues. Trimming left V 5 bases short and J 2 bases short, with 10 bases between. Generated by immunoSEQ multiplex PCR, the TCRdb table keeps only in-frame clones and is missing some. Of around 940,000 clones in the sample, about 80% were seen once. A CD45RA+ naive subset and a CD45RA-negative memory subset were split from CD4+ cells. In the case of this clone: The antigen is not known.

The gene calls are TRBV28 and TRBJ1-3, with D tentatively TRBD1 (6 bases). Source material: memory CD4+ T cells sorted from blood. Subset reported: CD45RA-negative fraction. This sequence originates from a man between 18 and 35 years old in good health. The chain's CDR3 is CASSIEGAGNTIYF. The CDR3, as DNA: TGTGCCAGCAGTATAGAGGGGGCTGGAAACACCATATATTTT.